This TCR beta chain was sequenced during a study of breast tumors, draining lymph nodes, adjacent tissues. Study-level results: Tumors had less TCR diversity than lymph nodes, more than nontumor tissue. Data only fit, rather than demonstrated, lymph node origin of most tumor T cells.

V dropped 3 bases and J dropped 4; count of bases not matched to a gene: 8. CDR3 size: 15 residues. Germline-derived CDR1 and CDR2 are KGHSH and LQKENI. Using its own MiXCR run on the multiplex PCR reads, TCRdb lists one record per CDR3 protein. The sample includes approximately 130,000 distinct CDR3 sequences, approximately 21% of them seen just once. Regarding this clonotype: What it recognizes is unknown.

Axillary draining lymph nodes of breast cancer patients supplied the node samples. The clonotype originates from a female donor with breast cancer. Some clones in this sample may be carry-over from other donors' samples. The V and J genes are TRBV18 and TRBJ1-2, with TRBD1 matching over 7 bases. The source material was axillary lymph node tissue. The CDR3 nucleotides are TGTGCCAGCTCACCTCCGGGACAGAGTTTCTATGGCTACACCTTC. Translating it yields CASSPPGQSFYGYTF.